Listed here are 27 T cell receptor beta chains from one sample, sequenced in a study of regulatory T cells in long-lasting Graves disease. With iRepertoire HTBI primers and Arm-PCR of CDR3 regions, TCR beta libraries were built. TCRdb recomputed calls from the multiplex PCR reads with MiXCR, one row per CDR3 protein. Of about 340,000 distinct CDR3 sequences listed, about 20% are singletons. Time point described: persistent/refractory GD, antithyroid drugs over 5 years with positive TRAb. There was RNA extracted from PBMCs, and the TCR library was made from it. The material sequenced was peripheral blood mononuclear cells (PBMCs), taken when the disease was refractory, from a patient treated with antithyroid drugs. These receptors were taken from a female donor with Graves disease.

The table lists this clonotype with many counts. The chain links TRBV29-1 to TRBJ2-7; D is undetermined. Germline lookup yields CDR1 SQVTM and CDR2 ANQGSEA. Trimming removed 6 bases at V and 0 bases at J, with 15 bases between. CDR3 length equals 14 residues. The CDR3 reads CSVAFDPASYEQYF. In nucleotides, the CDR3 is TGCAGCGTCGCGTTTGACCCAGCCTCCTACGAGCAGTACTTC.

In regard to this clonotype: This may arise from a read error, as a much more abundant clone is one base away. This chain joins TRBV12-3 or TRBV12-4 and TRBJ2-7; the D gene is possibly TRBD1 (6 bases). The CDR3 is 12 residues long. Between the trimmed V and J ends, which lost 6 bases and 4 bases, there was a span of 10 bases. The CDR3 protein is CASRTQGYEQYF. Here the CDR3 DNA reads TGTGCCAGCAGAACCCAGGGGTACGAGCAGTACTTC.

The sample holds a few counts of this clonotype. The chain employs TRBV7-2 and TRBJ2-5, with 9 bases aligning to TRBD2. The germline V gene has CDR1 SGHTA and CDR2 FQGNSA. The CDR3 totals 15 residues. V was pared by 1 base and J by 5 bases, with 5 bases of the junction left unmatched. The CDR3 reads CASSLGEREAETQYF. The CDR3 DNA is TGTGCCAGCAGCTTAGGGGAGCGGGAGGCGGAGACCCAGTACTTC.

This clonotype was recorded many times. The chain is built from TRBV30 and TRBJ1-2; D is unresolved. The germline V gene encodes CDR1 GTSNPN and CDR2 SVGIG (reference sequence). V gave up 1 base and J gave up 4 bases, with 10 bases separating them. There are 13 residues in the CDR3. CDR3 protein: CAWSGNAPYGYTF. The CDR3 DNA reads as TGTGCCTGGAGTGGAAACGCACCCTATGGCTACACCTTC.

This clonotype was found many times. At one end, the junction sequence differs from germline, possibly due to a read error. The rearrangement uses TRBV5-8 and TRBJ1-5, with TRBD1 matching over 9 bases. Germline CDR1 and CDR2: SGHTS and YDEGEE. This CDR3 is built from 15 residues. The CDR3 coding sequence is TGCGCCAGCAGCTTAGGGGACAGGGACAATCAGCCCCAGCATTTT. Its protein product is CASSLGDRDNQPQHF. The full variable domain, rest sourced from reference TRBV5-8 and TRBJ1-5, is EAGVTQSPTHLIKTRGQQATLRCSPISGHTSVYWYQQALGLGLQFLLWYDEGEERNRGNFPPRFSGRQFPNYSSELNVNALELEDSALYLCASSLGDRDNQPQHFGDGTRLSIL.

This clonotype has at least ten counts. The J gene is TRBJ1-1, the V gene TRBV29-1; TRBD1 aligns across 7 bases. This CDR3 is built from 15 residues. The germline V gene encodes CDR1 SQVTM and CDR2 ANQGSEA. V trimming: 3 bases; J trimming: 1 base; junction bases outside the gene matches: 8. The CDR3 reads CSVEPRGGSNTEAFF. Written as DNA, the CDR3 is TGCAGCGTTGAGCCCAGGGGGGGATCGAACACTGAAGCTTTCTTT.

This clonotype was recorded many times. The chain has TRBV7-2 and TRBJ2-7; D possibly uses TRBD1 or TRBD2 (5 bases each). CDR1 and CDR2 from the germline V gene are SGHTA and FQGNSA. The V end was cut by 1 base, the J end by 2 bases, with 15 bases between. The CDR3 has 16 residues. CDR3 DNA: TGTGCCAGCAGCTTAGGCGAGGGGAGACCCACCTACGAGCAGTACTTC. Translation gives CASSLGEGRPTYEQYF.

This clonotype was found a few times. The V and J genes are TRBV28 and TRBJ2-1; maybe TRBD1 (5 bases). Deletions cut 5 bases from V and 0 bases from J, with 17 bases between. The CDR3 runs 17 residues. The germline V gene has CDR1 MDHEN and CDR2 SYDVKM. The CDR3 DNA sequence: TGTGCCAGCAGTCAGCGACAGTTTTCCAGCTCCTACAATGAGCAGTTCTTC. As protein: CASSQRQFSSSYNEQFF.

This clonotype has a handful of counts. The chain uses TRBV18 and TRBJ1-2; D uncertain. The germline V and J ends were trimmed by 6 bases and 4 bases, with 9 bases remaining between them. The CDR3 runs to 12 residues. Looked up from germline, CDR1 is KGHSH and CDR2 is LQKENI. The CDR3 coding sequence is TGTGCCAGCTCTTCAAATGGCTATGGCTACACCTTC. The encoded protein is CASSSNGYGYTF.

The chain links TRBV19 to TRBJ2-3; the match to TRBD2 covers 8 bases. Looked up from germline, CDR1 is LNHDA and CDR2 is SQIVND (reference sequence). V was pared by 5 bases and J by 0 bases, with 4 bases of the junction left unmatched. CDR3 length: 15 amino acids. The CDR3 loop is CASSWTGGSTDTQYF. The DNA of the CDR3 is TGTGCCAGTAGTTGGACGGGGGGGAGCACAGATACGCAGTATTTT.

This clonotype was observed a handful of times. The chain links TRBV19 to TRBJ1-3; D uncertain. The CDR3 totals 14 residues. Germline V gene data show CDR1 as LNHDA and CDR2 as SQIVND (reference sequence). The V and J ends lost 5 bases and 0 bases respectively, with 8 bases between them. CDR3 region: CASSLEGSGNTIYF. The CDR3 nucleotides read TGTGCCAGTAGTTTGGAGGGCTCTGGAAACACCATATATTTT. Complete variable domain (other parts from reference TRBV19 and TRBJ1-3): DGGITQSPKYLFRKEGQNVTLSCEQNLNHDAMYWYRQDPGQGLRLIYYSQIVNDFQKGDIAEGYSVSREKKESFPLTVTSAQKNPTAFYLCASSLEGSGNTIYFGEGSWLTVV.

This clonotype was counted at least ten times. The V and J genes are TRBV20-1 and TRBJ2-7, with D possibly being TRBD1 (5 bases). The CDR3 runs to 14 residues. Germline V lookup: CDR1 DFQATT, CDR2 SNEGSKA (reference sequence). Trimming removed 0 bases from V and 2 bases from J, with 11 bases in between. The CDR3 sequence is CSAREPGKTYEQYF. For the CDR3, the DNA is TGCAGTGCTAGAGAACCAGGGAAGACCTACGAGCAGTACTTC.

This clonotype is a singleton in its sample. The chain has TRBV20-1 and TRBJ2-2; 7 bases map to TRBD2. Germline V lookup: CDR1 DFQATT, CDR2 SNEGSKA (reference sequence). The CDR3 is 16 residues long. V gave up 6 bases and J gave up 3 bases; unmatched junction bases: 13. The CDR3 sequence: CSAVEGQRDHTGELFF. As DNA, the CDR3 is TGCAGTGCGGTGGAGGGCCAGCGGGACCACACCGGGGAGCTGTTTTTT.

This clonotype was observed a few times. V and J are TRBV9 and TRBJ1-5; the D is unclear. V lost 2 bases and J lost 2, with 8 bases in between. Germline CDR1 is SGDLS and CDR2 is YYNGEE. The length of the CDR3 is 14 residues. The CDR3 DNA reads as TGTGCCAGCAGCGTGGGCAGCGGCAATCAGCCCCAGCATTTT. Its translation: CASSVGSGNQPQHF.

This clonotype was detected ten times or more. This rearrangement joins TRBV24-1 to TRBJ1-2; possibly TRBD1 for D (6 bases). This CDR3 is built from 16 residues. With 4 bases removed from V and 4 bases from J, the gap between germline ends came to 18 bases. Germline V lookup: CDR1 KGHDR, CDR2 SFDVKD. CDR3 amino acids: CATSDPEAKGGYGYTF. The CDR3 DNA reads as TGTGCCACCAGTGACCCAGAGGCCAAGGGGGGCTATGGCTACACCTTC.

This clonotype came up many times. This chain links TRBV3-1 with TRBJ1-2; TRBD1 agrees at 7 bases. The V gene's germline CDR1 is LGHDT and CDR2 YNNKEL (reference sequence). The J segment lost 7 bases and the V segment lost 0 bases, leaving 8 bases of the junction unmatched. This CDR3 region has 15 residues. CDR3 sequence (DNA): TGTGCCAGCAGCCAAGAAGGGGGCGTTAGATCTGGCTACACCTTC. Translation: CASSQEGGVRSGYTF.

This clonotype was observed many times. The chain is built from TRBV7-6 and TRBJ1-5; the D is unclear. Germline CDR1 is SGHVS and CDR2 is FNYEAQ. The CDR3 runs to 12 residues. Between the trimmed V and J ends, which lost 2 bases and 7 bases, there was a span of 6 bases. The CDR3 loop is CASSLLGQPQHF. CDR3 DNA sequence: TGTGCCAGCAGCTTATTGGGCCAGCCCCAGCATTTT.

This clonotype was recorded a few times. The V and J genes are TRBV2 and TRBJ2-1, with TRBD2 as a possible D gene (5 bases). Germline V lookup: CDR1 SNHLY, CDR2 FYNNEI. Trimming shortened V by 6 bases and J by 5 bases, and 14 bases separated the two germline ends. The CDR3 is 14 residues long. CDR3 in DNA: TGTGCCAGCAGCCCCTTCTATAGCGACAATGAGCAGTTCTTC. Translated: CASSPFYSDNEQFF.

This clonotype was detected ten times or more. The chain is built from TRBV27 and TRBJ1-5, with a weak D call TRBD1 (6 bases). The V end was cut by 3 bases, the J end by 4 bases, with 13 bases between. The CDR3 is made up of 15 amino acids. Germline V CDR1 and CDR2: MNHEY, SMNVEV (reference sequence). The CDR3 region has the DNA TGTGCCAGCAGTTTGGTCAGGGGATGGAATCAGCCCCAGCATTTT. It translates to CASSLVRGWNQPQHF.

This clonotype was counted ten times or more. This chain links TRBV11-2 with TRBJ2-7, with D unclear. The V end lost 2 bases, the J end lost 3 bases, and 11 bases lay between the germline ends. This CDR3 has 14 residues. Germline lookup yields CDR1 SGHAT and CDR2 FQNNGV. The chain's CDR3 is CASSLSTLYYEQYF. The CDR3 nucleotides read TGTGCCAGCAGCTTAAGCACTTTATACTACGAGCAGTACTTC. The entire variable domain, with the rest obtained from reference TRBV11-2 and TRBJ2-7, is as follows: EAGVAQSPRYKIIEKRQSVAFWCNPISGHATLYWYQQILGQGPKLLIQFQNNGVVDDSQLPKDRFSAERLKGVDSTLKIQPAKLEDSAVYLCASSLSTLYYEQYFGPGTRLTVT.

The chain carries TRBV18 and TRBJ2-7, with 10 positions matching TRBD2. This CDR3 comprises 16 residues. With V trimmed by 2 bases and J by 6 bases, 10 bases remained unmatched. Germline assignment: CDR1 KGHSH and CDR2 LQKENI. The CDR3 coding sequence is TGTGCCAGCTCACCAGTGAGTAGCGGGAGGAAATTCGAGCAGTACTTC. Translation gives CASSPVSSGRKFEQYF.

The CDR3: CASRMGAEQPQHF. The CDR3 DNA is TGCGCCTCCCGTATGGGGGCTGAACAGCCCCAGCATTTT. This chain uses TRBV10-2 with TRBJ1-5, with D tentatively TRBD1 (6 bases). V gave up 11 bases and J gave up 7 bases, with 18 bases separating them. CDR1 and CDR2 (germline): WSHSY, SAAADI. The CDR3 contains 13 residues.

This clonotype was detected many times. The CDR3 region is CASSATLMNTEAFF. CDR3 nucleotide sequence: TGTGCCAGCAGCGCGACTCTTATGAACACTGAAGCTTTCTTT. The V gene is TRBV3-1, the J gene TRBJ1-1; D is ambiguous. The V gene's germline CDR1 is LGHDT and CDR2 YNNKEL (reference sequence). The CDR3 loop spans 14 amino acids. V was clipped by 5 bases and J by 0 bases, with 10 bases between them.

This clonotype was recorded many times. This chain joins TRBV7-8 and TRBJ2-7, with 13 bases identical to TRBD2. V lost 5 bases, J lost 6 bases, and 10 bases stayed unmatched. CDR1 SGHVS and CDR2 FQNEAQ come from the germline V gene. The CDR3 is 16 amino acids. Here the CDR3 reads CASSPGLAGATGEQYF. The CDR3 DNA is TGTGCCAGCAGCCCCGGACTAGCGGGAGCCACGGGCGAGCAGTACTTC.

This clonotype was found many times. As DNA, the CDR3 is TGTGCCAGCAGCGCCCCAGGGGGCACTGAAGCTTTCTTT. This encodes CASSAPGGTEAFF. The chain couples TRBV7-9 to TRBJ1-1, with 7 bases matching TRBD1. From germline, CDR1 is SEHNR and CDR2 FQNEAQ (reference sequence). V lost 5 bases to trimming and J lost 4 bases; unmatched junction nucleotides: 4. The length of the CDR3 is 13 residues.

This rearrangement joins TRBV3-1 to TRBJ2-7; the D is unclear. Germline V gene lookup returns CDR1 LGHDT and CDR2 YNNKEL (reference sequence). The CDR3 is 14 residues long. Trimming removed 0 bases from V and 2 bases from J, with 8 bases in between. CDR3: CASSQDVGTYEQYF. CDR3 nucleotides: TGTGCCAGCAGCCAAGATGTGGGAACCTACGAGCAGTACTTC.

V usage is TRBV4-1 and J usage is TRBJ1-1; 9 bases are a match to TRBD1. The CDR3 consists of 14 residues. Germline values: CDR1 MGHRA, CDR2 YSYEKL. J gave up 5 bases and V 1 base, and 2 bases lay outside the gene matches. CDR3 residues: CASSQADRGTEAFF. CDR3 sequence (DNA): TGCGCCAGCAGCCAAGCGGACAGGGGAACTGAAGCTTTCTTT.